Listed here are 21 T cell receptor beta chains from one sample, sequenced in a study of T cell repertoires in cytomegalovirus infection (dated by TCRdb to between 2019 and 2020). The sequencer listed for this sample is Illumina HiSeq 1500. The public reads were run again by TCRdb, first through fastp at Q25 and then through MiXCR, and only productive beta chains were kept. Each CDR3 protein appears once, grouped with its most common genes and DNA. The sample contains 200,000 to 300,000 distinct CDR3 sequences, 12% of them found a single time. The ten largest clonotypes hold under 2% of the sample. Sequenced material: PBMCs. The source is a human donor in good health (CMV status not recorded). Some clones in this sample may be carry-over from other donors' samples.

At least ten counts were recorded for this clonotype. CDR3 in amino acids: CASSFGTSGIQTQYF. As DNA, the CDR3 is TGTGCCAGCAGCTTCGGGACTAGCGGGATCCAGACCCAGTACTTC. The J gene is TRBJ2-5, the V gene TRBV7-8; 13 nucleotides line up with TRBD2. Germline CDR1 SGHVS, CDR2 FQNEAQ. V dropped 3 bases and J dropped 6; count of bases not matched to a gene: 4. This CDR3 has 15 residues.

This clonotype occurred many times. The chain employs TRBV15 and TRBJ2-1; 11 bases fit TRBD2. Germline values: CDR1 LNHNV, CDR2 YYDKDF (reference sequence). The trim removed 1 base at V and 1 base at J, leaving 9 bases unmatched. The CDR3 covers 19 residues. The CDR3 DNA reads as TGTGCCACCAGCAGAGGAGGGGCCCTAGCGGGAGGTTCCTACAATGAGCAGTTCTTC. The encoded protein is CATSRGGALAGGSYNEQFF.

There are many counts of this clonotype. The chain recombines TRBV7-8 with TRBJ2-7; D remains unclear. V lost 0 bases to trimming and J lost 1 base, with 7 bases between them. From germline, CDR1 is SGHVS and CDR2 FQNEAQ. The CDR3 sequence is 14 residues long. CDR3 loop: CASSLAHTSYEQYF. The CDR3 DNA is TGTGCCAGCAGCTTAGCGCATACTTCCTACGAGCAGTACTTC.

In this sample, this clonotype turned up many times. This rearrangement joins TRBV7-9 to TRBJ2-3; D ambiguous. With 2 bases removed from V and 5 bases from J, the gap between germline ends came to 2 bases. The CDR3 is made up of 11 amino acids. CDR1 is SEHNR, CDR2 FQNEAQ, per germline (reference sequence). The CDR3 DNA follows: TGTGCCAGCAGCTTACTAGATACGCAGTATTTT. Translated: CASSLLDTQYF.

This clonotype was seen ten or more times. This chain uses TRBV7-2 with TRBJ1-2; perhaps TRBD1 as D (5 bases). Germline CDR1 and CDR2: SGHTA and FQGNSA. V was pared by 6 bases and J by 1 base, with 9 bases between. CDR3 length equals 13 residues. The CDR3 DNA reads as TGTGCCAGCAGGATCGACAGTAACTATGGCTACACCTTC. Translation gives CASRIDSNYGYTF.

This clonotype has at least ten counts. The CDR3 here is CASTESGAREQYF. CDR3 bases: TGTGCCAGCACCGAGTCGGGGGCGCGGGAGCAGTACTTC. This chain links TRBV6-2 or TRBV6-3 with TRBJ2-7; D assignment may be TRBD1 or TRBD2 (6 bases each). The V gene lost 7 bases and the J gene lost 7 bases, with 17 bases spanning the gap. Germline lookup yields CDR1 MNHEY and CDR2 SVGEGT. This CDR3 is built from 13 residues.

CDR3 in amino acids: CASSPEGQGLNEQFF. The CDR3 DNA follows: TGCGCCAGCAGCCCCGAGGGACAGGGACTCAATGAGCAGTTCTTC. This chain connects TRBV5-1 to TRBJ2-1, with TRBD1 matching over 9 bases. Trimming cost V 4 bases and J 6 bases; bases outside gene matches: 8. There are 15 residues in the CDR3. The V gene's germline CDR1 is SGHRS and CDR2 YFSETQ.

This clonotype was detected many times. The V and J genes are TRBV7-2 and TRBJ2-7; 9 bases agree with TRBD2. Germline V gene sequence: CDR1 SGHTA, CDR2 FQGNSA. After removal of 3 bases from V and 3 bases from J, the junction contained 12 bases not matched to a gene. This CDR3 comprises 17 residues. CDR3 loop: CASSLGVSGSQIYEQYF. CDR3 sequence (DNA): TGTGCCAGCAGCTTGGGGGTTAGCGGGAGCCAGATCTACGAGCAGTACTTC.

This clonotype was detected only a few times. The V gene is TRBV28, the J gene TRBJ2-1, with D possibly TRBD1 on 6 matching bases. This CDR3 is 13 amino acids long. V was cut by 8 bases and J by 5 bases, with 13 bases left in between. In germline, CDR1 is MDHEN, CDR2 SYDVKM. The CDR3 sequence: CASGGHGNNEQFF. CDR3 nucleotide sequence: TGTGCCAGCGGGGGACACGGAAACAATGAGCAGTTCTTC.

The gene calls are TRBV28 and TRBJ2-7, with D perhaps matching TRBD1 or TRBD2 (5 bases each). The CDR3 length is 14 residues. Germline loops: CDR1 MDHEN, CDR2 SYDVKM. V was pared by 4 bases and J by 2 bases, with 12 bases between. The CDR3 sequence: CASSSGPGPYEQYF. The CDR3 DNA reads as TGTGCCAGCAGTTCGGGACCGGGTCCCTACGAGCAGTACTTC.

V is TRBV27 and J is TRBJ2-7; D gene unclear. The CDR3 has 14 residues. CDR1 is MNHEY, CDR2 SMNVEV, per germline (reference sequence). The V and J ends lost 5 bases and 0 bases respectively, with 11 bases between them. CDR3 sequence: CASSPRKVSYEQYF. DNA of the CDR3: TGTGCCAGCAGTCCTCGTAAAGTCTCCTACGAGCAGTACTTC.

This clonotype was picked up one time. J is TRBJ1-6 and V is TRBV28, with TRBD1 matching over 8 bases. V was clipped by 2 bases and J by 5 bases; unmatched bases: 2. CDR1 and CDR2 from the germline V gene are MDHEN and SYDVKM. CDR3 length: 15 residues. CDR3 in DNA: TGTGCCAGCAGTTTACAGGGGGCCGATAATTCACCCCTCCACTTT. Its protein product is CASSLQGADNSPLHF.

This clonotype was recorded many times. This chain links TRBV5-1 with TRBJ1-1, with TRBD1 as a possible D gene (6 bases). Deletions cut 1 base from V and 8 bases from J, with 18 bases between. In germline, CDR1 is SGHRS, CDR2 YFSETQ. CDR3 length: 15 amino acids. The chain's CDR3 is CASSLRVGGGTEAFF. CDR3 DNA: TGCGCCAGCAGCTTGAGGGTCGGGGGAGGGACAGAAGCTTTCTTT.

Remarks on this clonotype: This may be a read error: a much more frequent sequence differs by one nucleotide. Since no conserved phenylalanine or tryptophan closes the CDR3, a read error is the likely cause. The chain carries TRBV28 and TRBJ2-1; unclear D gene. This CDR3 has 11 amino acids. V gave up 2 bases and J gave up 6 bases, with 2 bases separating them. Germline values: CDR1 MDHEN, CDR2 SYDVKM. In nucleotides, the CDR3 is TGTGCCAGCAGTTTAGTCAATGAGCAGTTCTTA. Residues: CASSLVNEQFL.

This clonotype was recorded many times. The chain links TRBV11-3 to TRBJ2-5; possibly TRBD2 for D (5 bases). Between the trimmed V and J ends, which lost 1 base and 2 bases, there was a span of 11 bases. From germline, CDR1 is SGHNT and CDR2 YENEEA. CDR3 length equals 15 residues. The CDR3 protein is CASSLGGLIQETQYF. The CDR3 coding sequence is TGTGCCAGCAGCTTAGGCGGACTCATACAAGAGACCCAGTACTTC.

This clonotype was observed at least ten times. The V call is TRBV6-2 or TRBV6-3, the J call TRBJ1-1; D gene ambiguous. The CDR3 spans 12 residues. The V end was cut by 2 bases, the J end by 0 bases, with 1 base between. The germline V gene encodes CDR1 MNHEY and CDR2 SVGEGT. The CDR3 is CASSYMNTEAFF. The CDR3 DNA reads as TGTGCCAGCAGTTACATGAACACTGAAGCTTTCTTT.

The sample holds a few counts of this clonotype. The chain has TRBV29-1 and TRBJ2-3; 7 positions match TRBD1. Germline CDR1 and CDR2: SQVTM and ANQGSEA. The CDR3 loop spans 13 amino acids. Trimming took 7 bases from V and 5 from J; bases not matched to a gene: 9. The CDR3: CSGGTATGDTQYF. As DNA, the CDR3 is TGCAGCGGTGGGACAGCGACGGGAGATACGCAGTATTTT.

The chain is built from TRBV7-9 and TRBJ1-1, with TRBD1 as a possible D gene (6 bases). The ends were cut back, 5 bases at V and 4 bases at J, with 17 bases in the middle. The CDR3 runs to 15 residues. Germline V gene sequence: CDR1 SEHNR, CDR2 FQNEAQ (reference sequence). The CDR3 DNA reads TGTGCCAGCAGCAACGTACAGGGTTTGGGCACTGAAGCTTTCTTT. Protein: CASSNVQGLGTEAFF.

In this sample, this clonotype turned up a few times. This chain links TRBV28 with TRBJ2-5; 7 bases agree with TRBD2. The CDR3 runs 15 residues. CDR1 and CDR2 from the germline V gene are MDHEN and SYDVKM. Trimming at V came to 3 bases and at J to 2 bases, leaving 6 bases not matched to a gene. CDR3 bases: TGTGCCAGCAGTTTGTCCGGGGAGGGGCAAGAGACCCAGTACTTC. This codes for CASSLSGEGQETQYF.

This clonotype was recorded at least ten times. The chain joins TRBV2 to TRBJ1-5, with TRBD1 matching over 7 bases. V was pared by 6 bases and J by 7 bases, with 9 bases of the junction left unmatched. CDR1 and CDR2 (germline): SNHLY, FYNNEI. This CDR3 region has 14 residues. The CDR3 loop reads CASSEQGRGQPQHF. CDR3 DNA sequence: TGTGCCAGCAGCGAACAGGGGCGCGGGCAGCCCCAGCATTTT.

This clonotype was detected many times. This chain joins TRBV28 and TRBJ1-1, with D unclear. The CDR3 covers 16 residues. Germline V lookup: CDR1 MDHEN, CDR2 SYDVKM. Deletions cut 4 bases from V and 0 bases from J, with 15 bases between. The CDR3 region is CASSSWLRAMNTEAFF. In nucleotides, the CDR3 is TGTGCCAGCAGTTCCTGGTTGAGGGCCATGAACACTGAAGCTTTCTTT.